These 14 T cell receptor beta chains originate from one sample sequenced in a study of response to subunit inactivated influenza vaccine. TCRdb re-derived calls from the RT-PCR reads in MiXCR, one entry per CDR3 protein. The sample shows 300,000 to 350,000 distinct CDR3 sequences, about 20% of them seen only once. The specimen was PBMCs from blood, collected approximately 22 months after vaccination. Source of these receptors: a man between 45 and 75 years old who received an inactivated influenza vaccine.

The chain uses TRBV12-3 or TRBV12-4 and TRBJ2-1; TRBD2 matches 12 bases. V was pared by 6 bases and J by 0 bases, with 9 bases of the junction left unmatched. The CDR3 runs 18 residues. CDR3 residues: CASSGLAGNKSSYNEQFF. The CDR3 bases are TGTGCCAGCAGCGGACTAGCGGGAAATAAAAGCTCCTACAATGAGCAGTTCTTC.

This chain links TRBV28 with TRBJ1-3, with D unclear. The V end was cut by 5 bases, the J end by 2 bases, with 13 bases between. The CDR3 is 15 amino acids. Germline loops: CDR1 MDHEN, CDR2 SYDVKM. CDR3 protein: CASSPLVYPGNTIYF. The CDR3 nucleotides are TGTGCCAGCAGTCCCTTAGTGTACCCTGGAAACACCATATATTTT. Filled out from reference TRBV28 and TRBJ1-3, the complete variable domain reads DVKVTQSSRYLVKRTGEKVFLECVQDMDHENMFWYRQDPGLGLRLIYFSYDVKMKEKGDIPEGYSVSREKKERFSLILESASTNQTSMYLCASSPLVYPGNTIYFGEGSWLTVV.

The chain employs TRBV7-6 and TRBJ2-7, with 9 bases fitting TRBD1. Unmatched junction bases numbered 8, after V lost 5 bases and J lost 6 bases. Germline assignment: CDR1 SGHVS and CDR2 FNYEAQ. The CDR3 runs to 14 residues. The CDR3 bases are TGTGCCAGCAGCAGATACGACAGGGGGGTCGAGCAGTACTTC. Its translation: CASSRYDRGVEQYF.

The table lists this clonotype with a few counts. The chain has TRBV5-1 and TRBJ1-1; 9 bases fit TRBD1. The CDR3 covers 18 residues. J gave up 0 bases and V 1 base, and 10 bases lay outside the gene matches. The germline gives CDR1 SGHRS, CDR2 YFSETQ. Here the CDR3 DNA reads TGCGCCAGCAGCTTGTTCAGGGACAGGGAATTCTTGAACACTGAAGCTTTCTTT. Protein product: CASSLFRDREFLNTEAFF. The full variable domain, completed using reference TRBV5-1 and TRBJ1-1, is KAGVTQTPRYLIKTRGQQVTLSCSPISGHRSVSWYQQTPGQGLQFLFEYFSETQRNKGNFPGRFSGRQFSNSRSEMNVSTLELGDSALYLCASSLFRDREFLNTEAFFGQGTRLTVV.

The chain couples TRBV12-3 or TRBV12-4 to TRBJ2-2; the D gene is possibly TRBD2 (5 bases). The CDR3 has 13 amino acids. Trimming shortened V by 3 bases and J by 5 bases, and 7 bases separated the two germline ends. CDR3 coding DNA: TGTGCCAGCAGTTTCGAGGGAACCGGGGAGCTGTTTTTT. It codes for CASSFEGTGELFF.

The chain couples TRBV18 to TRBJ1-1; the D is unclear. The CDR3 contains 13 residues. The germline V and J ends were trimmed by 0 bases and 7 bases, with 9 bases remaining between them. The germline V gene has CDR1 KGHSH and CDR2 LQKENI. Here the CDR3 DNA reads TGTGCCAGCTCACCACCTTTTGTAGGTGAAGCTTTCTTT. This gives the protein CASSPPFVGEAFF.

This clonotype was seen a few times. The chain uses TRBV6-2 or TRBV6-3 and TRBJ2-4, with D possibly matching TRBD1 (6 bases). V was trimmed by 7 bases and J by 6 bases, leaving 16 bases between them. This CDR3 comprises 14 residues. Germline assignment: CDR1 MNHEY and CDR2 SVGEGT. CDR3 loop: CASNAQGRRNIQYF. The CDR3 DNA reads TGTGCCAGCAACGCGCAGGGGCGAAGAAACATTCAGTACTTC.

Only one count was recorded for this clonotype. V is TRBV10-3 and J is TRBJ2-1, with TRBD2 matching over 13 bases. Germline V gene data show CDR1 as ENHRY and CDR2 as SYGVKD. V lost 0 bases to trimming and J lost 4 bases; unmatched junction nucleotides: 3. CDR3 length: 17 amino acids. The CDR3 region is CAISESRTSGSYNEQFF. CDR3 bases: TGTGCCATCAGTGAGTCACGGACTAGCGGGAGTTACAATGAGCAGTTCTTC.

The CDR3 here is CASSPLTGDYTDTQYF. The CDR3 bases are TGCGCCAGCAGCCCCCTAACAGGGGACTACACAGATACGCAGTATTTT. The V and J genes are TRBV5-1 and TRBJ2-3; D possibly matches TRBD1 or TRBD2 (7 bases each). The V and J ends lost 4 bases and 2 bases respectively, with 17 bases between them. Germline V gives CDR1 SGHRS, CDR2 YFSETQ. This CDR3 is 16 amino acids long.

J is TRBJ1-2 and V is TRBV12-3 or TRBV12-4; D uncertain. The germline V and J ends were trimmed by 6 bases and 9 bases, with 14 bases remaining between them. The CDR3 extends over 12 amino acids. The CDR3 nucleotides are TGTGCCAGCAGGGCCGCTCGCGATTGCTACACCTTC. Translating gives CASRAARDCYTF.

This clonotype appeared many times. J is TRBJ1-2 and V is TRBV10-3, with a tentative D call TRBD1 (6 bases). The CDR3 sequence is 15 residues long. V was shortened by 8 bases and J by 4 bases, with 20 bases between the two germline ends. In germline, CDR1 is ENHRY, CDR2 SYGVKD. The CDR3 nucleotides are TGTGCCATCGGCCCCAGCAGGGGCAGGAGCTATGGCTACACCTTC. Translated, it gives CAIGPSRGRSYGYTF.

As regards this clonotype: The junction shows a germline mismatch at one end, possibly a read error. V usage is TRBV2 and J usage is TRBJ1-1; D not resolved. CDR3 length equals 16 residues. Germline CDR1 reads SNHLY; CDR2 reads FYNNEI. For the CDR3, the DNA is TGTGCCGGCAGATCCGACGGGGTTCTTTCGAACACTGAAGCTTTCTTT. Its protein is CAGRSDGVLSNTEAFF.

The genes are TRBV29-1 and TRBJ1-1, with no clear D. Per germline, CDR1 SQVTM and CDR2 ANQGSEA. This CDR3 comprises 11 residues. Trimming cost V 4 bases and J 5 bases, with 8 bases left between them. Here the CDR3 reads CSVGQGTEAFF. CDR3 in DNA: TGCAGCGTTGGCCAAGGAACTGAAGCTTTCTTT.

This clonotype was observed a few times. This sequence joins TRBV7-3 and TRBJ2-3, with unresolved D. Trimming took 5 bases from V and 0 from J, leaving 15 bases between them. The CDR3 totals 16 residues. Germline values: CDR1 SGHTA, CDR2 FQGTGA. The CDR3 reads CASSTHYPPSTDTQYF. The CDR3 DNA follows: TGTGCCAGCAGCACCCACTATCCACCGAGCACAGATACGCAGTATTTT.